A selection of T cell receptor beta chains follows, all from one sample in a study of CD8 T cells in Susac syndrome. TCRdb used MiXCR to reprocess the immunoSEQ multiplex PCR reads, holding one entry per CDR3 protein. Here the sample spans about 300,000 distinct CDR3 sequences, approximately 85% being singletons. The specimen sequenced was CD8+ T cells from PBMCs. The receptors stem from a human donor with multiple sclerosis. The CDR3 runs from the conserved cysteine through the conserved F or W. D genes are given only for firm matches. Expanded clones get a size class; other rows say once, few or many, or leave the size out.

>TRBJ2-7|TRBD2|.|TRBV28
CASSFSGSISYEQYF
TGTGCCAGCAGTTTCAGCGGGAGTATTTCCTACGAGCAGTACTTC
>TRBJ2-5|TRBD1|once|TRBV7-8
CASSLVGTGTGPYQETQYF
TGTGCCAGCAGCTTAGTAGGGACCGGGACAGGGCCGTACCAAGAGACCCAGTACTTC
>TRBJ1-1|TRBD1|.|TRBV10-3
CAISDEGAGKGIEAFF
TGTGCCATCAGTGATGAGGGGGCAGGGAAGGGAATTGAAGCTTTCTTT
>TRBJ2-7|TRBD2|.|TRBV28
CAPGQPSKSLAGGKQAYEQYF
TGTGCCCCTGGACAGCCAAGTAAGTCCCTAGCGGGAGGGAAGCAGGCCTACGAGCAGTACTTC
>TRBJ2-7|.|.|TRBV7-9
CASSLAGLYYEQYF
TGTGCCAGCAGCTTAGCGGGACTTTACTACGAGCAGTACTTC
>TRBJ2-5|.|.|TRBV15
CATSRDGSITQETQYF
TGTGCCACCAGCAGAGATGGCAGCATAACCCAAGAGACCCAGTACTTC
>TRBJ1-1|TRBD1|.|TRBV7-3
CASSLTPGQGSEAFF
TGTGCCAGCAGCTTAACCCCGGGACAGGGGTCTGAAGCTTTCTTT
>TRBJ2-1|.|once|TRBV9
CASNSGGGSSSYNEQFF
TGTGCCAGCAATTCGGGCGGTGGTAGTAGCTCCTACAATGAGCAGTTCTTC
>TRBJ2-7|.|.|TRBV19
CASSISGAAYEQYF
TGTGCCAGTAGTATTTCCGGGGCGGCCTACGAGCAGTACTTC
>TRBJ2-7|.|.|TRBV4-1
CASSQVPGTSYEQYF
TGCGCCAGCAGCCAAGTTCCAGGGACCTCCTACGAGCAGTACTTC
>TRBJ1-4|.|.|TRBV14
CASSHQAFLGEKLFF
TGTGCCAGCAGCCACCAAGCGTTCCTGGGTGAAAAACTGTTTTTT
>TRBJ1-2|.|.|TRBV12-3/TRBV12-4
CASSSGQPYGYTF
TGTGCCAGCAGTTCCGGACAACCCTATGGCTACACCTTC
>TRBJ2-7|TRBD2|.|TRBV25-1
CASSDSGRSTYEQYF
TGTGCCAGCAGTGACAGCGGGAGATCTACCTACGAGCAGTACTTC
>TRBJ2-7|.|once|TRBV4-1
CASRGAGYEQYF
TGCGCCAGCAGAGGGGCTGGATACGAGCAGTACTTC
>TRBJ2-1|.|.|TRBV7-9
CASSLVNYNEQFF
TGTGCCAGCAGCTTAGTGAACTACAATGAGCAGTTCTTC
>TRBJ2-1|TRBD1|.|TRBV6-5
CASSYTPPAGGYNEQFF
TGTGCCAGCAGTTACACACCCCCGGCAGGGGGATACAATGAGCAGTTCTTC
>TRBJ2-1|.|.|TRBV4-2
CASSHGRGQTYNEQFF
TGTGCCAGCAGCCATGGGAGGGGACAGACCTACAATGAGCAGTTCTTC
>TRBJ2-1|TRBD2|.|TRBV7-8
CASSTPVTTSGRAGDEQFF
TGTGCCAGCAGCACGCCTGTCACGACTAGCGGGAGGGCCGGGGATGAGCAGTTCTTC
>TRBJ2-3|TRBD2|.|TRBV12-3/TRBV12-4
CASSQRGSLDTQYF
TGTGCCAGCAGCCAGCGGGGGAGCCTAGATACGCAGTATTTT
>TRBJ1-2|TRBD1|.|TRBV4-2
CASSQDSSTGGDRYTF
TGTGCCAGCAGCCAAGATTCGTCGACAGGGGGCGATCGCTACACCTTC
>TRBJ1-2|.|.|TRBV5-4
CASSLGVPTALYGYTF
TGTGCCAGCAGTCTTGGCGTACCCACAGCCCTCTATGGCTACACCTTC
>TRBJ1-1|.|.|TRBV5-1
CASSSLTSNTEAFF
TGCGCCAGCAGCTCCCTGACATCAAACACTGAAGCTTTCTTT
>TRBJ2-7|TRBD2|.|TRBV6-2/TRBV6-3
CASGSGTSSSYEQYF
TGTGCCAGCGGCTCCGGGACTAGCTCGTCGTACGAGCAGTACTTC
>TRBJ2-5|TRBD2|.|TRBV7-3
CASSLGPAGEYETQYF
TGTGCCAGCAGCTTAGGGCCAGCGGGAGAATATGAGACCCAGTACTTC
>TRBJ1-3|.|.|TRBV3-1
CAGSQGTASENTIYF
TGTGCCGGCAGCCAAGGGACGGCCTCTGAAAACACCATATATTTT
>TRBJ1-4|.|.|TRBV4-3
CASSQDRGNEKLFF
TGCGCCAGCAGCCAAGACAGGGGTAATGAAAAACTGTTTTTT
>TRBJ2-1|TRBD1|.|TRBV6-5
CASGPQGALVNEQFF
TGTGCCAGCGGACCCCAGGGGGCTTTGGTCAATGAGCAGTTCTTC
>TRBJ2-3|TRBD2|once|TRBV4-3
CASSSQLAGGTDTQYF
TGCGCCAGCAGCTCCCAACTAGCGGGAGGGACAGATACGCAGTATTTT
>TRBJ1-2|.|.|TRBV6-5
CASTTTGNYGYTF
TGTGCCAGCACTACGACAGGCAACTATGGCTACACCTTC
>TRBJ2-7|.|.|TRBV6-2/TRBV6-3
CASSRWASGEQYF
TGTGCCAGCAGCCGATGGGCTAGTGGCGAGCAGTACTTC
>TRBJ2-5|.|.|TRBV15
CATSRESFQETQYF
TGTGCCACCAGCAGAGAGTCTTTCCAAGAGACCCAGTACTTC
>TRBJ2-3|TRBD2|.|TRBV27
CASSFSPPGLAGDDTQYF
TGTGCCAGCAGTTTCTCCCCGCCTGGACTAGCGGGGGACGATACGCAGTATTTT
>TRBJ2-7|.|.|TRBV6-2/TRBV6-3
CASSSRGPPYEQYF
TGTGCCAGCAGTTCTCGGGGACCTCCTTACGAGCAGTACTTC
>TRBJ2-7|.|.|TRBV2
CASSEWSRGSYEQYF
TGTGCCAGCAGTGAATGGTCTAGGGGGTCCTACGAGCAGTACTTC
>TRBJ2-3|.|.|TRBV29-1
CSVTGSSSYTDTQYF
TGCAGCGTTACGGGGAGCTCTTCTTACACAGATACGCAGTATTTT